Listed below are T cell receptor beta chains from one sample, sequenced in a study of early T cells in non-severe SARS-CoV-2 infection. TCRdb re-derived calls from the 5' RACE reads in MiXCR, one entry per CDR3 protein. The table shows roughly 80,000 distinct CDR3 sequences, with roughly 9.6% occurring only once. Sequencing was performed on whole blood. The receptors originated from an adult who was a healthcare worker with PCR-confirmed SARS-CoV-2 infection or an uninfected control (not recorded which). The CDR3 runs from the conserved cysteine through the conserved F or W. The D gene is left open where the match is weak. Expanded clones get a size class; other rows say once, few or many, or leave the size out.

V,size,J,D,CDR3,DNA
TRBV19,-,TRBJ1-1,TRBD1,CASSNRGRTEAFF,TGTGCCAGTAGTAACAGGGGGCGAACTGAAGCTTTCTTT
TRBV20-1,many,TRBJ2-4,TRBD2,CSARSGLGGRVTKNIQYF,TGCAGTGCTAGATCCGGACTCGGCGGGAGAGTCACCAAAAACATTCAGTACTTC
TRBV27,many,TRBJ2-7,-,CASSYSRRAGEQYF,TGTGCCAGCAGTTATTCGAGAAGGGCCGGGGAGCAGTACTTC
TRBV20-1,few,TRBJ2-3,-,CSARDGGRTTDTQYF,TGCAGTGCTAGAGACGGCGGCAGAACCACAGATACGCAGTATTTT
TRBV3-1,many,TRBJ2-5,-,CASPEISKQQETQYF,TGTGCCAGCCCCGAGATATCCAAGCAACAAGAGACCCAGTACTTC
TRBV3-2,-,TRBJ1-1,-,CASSQALTNTEAFF,TGTGCCAGCAGCCAAGCATTGACGAACACTGAAGCTTTCTTT
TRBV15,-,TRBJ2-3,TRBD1,CATRQGVSTDTQYF,TGTGCCACCAGACAGGGGGTTAGCACAGATACGCAGTATTTT
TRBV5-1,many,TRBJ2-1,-,CASSLLAYNEQFF,TGCGCCAGCAGCTTACTAGCATACAATGAGCAGTTCTTC
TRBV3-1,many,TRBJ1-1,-,CASSPTGNTEVFF,TGTGCCAGCAGCCCGACCGGGAACACTGAAGTTTTCTTT
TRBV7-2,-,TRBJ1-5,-,CASSLGGSINQPQHF,TGTGCCAGCAGCTTAGGGGGCAGTATCAATCAGCCCCAGCATTTT
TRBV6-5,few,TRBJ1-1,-,CASSYSIANTEAFF,TGTGCCAGCAGTTACTCGATAGCGAACACTGAAGCTTTCTTT
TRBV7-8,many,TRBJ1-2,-,CASSLVGEGANYGYTF,TGTGCCAGCAGCTTAGTCGGGGAAGGAGCTAACTATGGCTACACCTTC
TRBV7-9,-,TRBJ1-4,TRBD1,CASSAHRGRDEKLFF,TGTGCCAGCAGCGCCCACAGGGGGCGCGATGAAAAACTGTTTTTT
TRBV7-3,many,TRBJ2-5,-,CASSLGGTVQETQYF,TGTGCCAGCAGCTTAGGGGGGACAGTCCAAGAGACCCAGTACTTC
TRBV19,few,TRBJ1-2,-,CASSIPGRTYGYTF,TGTGCCAGTAGTATCCCCGGACGGACATATGGCTACACCTTC